This paragraph reports one T cell receptor (beta chain). Using immunoSEQ multiplex PCR, the repertoire was profiled, and TCRdb retains in-frame clones only, with some absent. The data hold hundreds of thousands of clones, with around 90% observed a single time. The CDR3 consists of 17 residues. V dropped 5 bases and J dropped 2; count of bases not matched to a gene: 7. The V gene's germline CDR1 is SGHRS and CDR2 YFSETQ. The data were taken from a study of blood T cell repertoires in COVID-19. The study drew participants aged 18 to 89 years from approximately 25 US areas. The specimen was PBMCs or T cells enriched from blood (not recorded which). The gene calls are TRBV5-1 and TRBJ2-5; 15 positions agree with TRBD2. This clonotype was obtained from a woman younger than 45 who had recovered from COVID-19. DNA for the CDR3: TGCGCCAGCAGTCGAGGGACTAGCGGGAGGTATCAAGAGACCCAGTACTTC. It is translated as CASSRGTSGRYQETQYF.